The entry below gives a single T cell receptor beta chain sequence along with its context. Its target is not known. The CDR3 sequence is 13 residues long. The germline V gene encodes CDR1 MNHNS and CDR2 SASEGT. This sample is drawn from a study of blood T cells in healthy people across ages. Study-level points and caveats: Naive T cell percentage showed a strong correlation with the diversity of TCR beta. Fewer expanded clones and more diversity marked long-lived versus aged donors.

With a J-beta primer mix and a sample-barcoded 5' primer, a second PCR ran roughly 6 to 12 cycles. Every sample produced at least 2.5 million CDR3-containing paired-end reads. TCRdb ran MiXCR on the 5' RACE reads and lists one entry per CDR3 protein. The table includes 800,000 or so distinct CDR3 sequences, 46% detected once. Each donor was a healthy Caucasian individual from Russia, aged about 6 to 90. The source is a man older than 75 in good health. V gene TRBV6-1 combines with J gene TRBJ2-4, with 11 bases lining up with TRBD1. The better agreement between TRBJ2-7 and the DNA end casts doubt on the J call. Sequencing was carried out using blood. CDR3 bases: TGTGCCGGCGATCGGACAGGGGGCGGCGAGCAGTACTTC. Translation: CAGDRTGGGEQYF.